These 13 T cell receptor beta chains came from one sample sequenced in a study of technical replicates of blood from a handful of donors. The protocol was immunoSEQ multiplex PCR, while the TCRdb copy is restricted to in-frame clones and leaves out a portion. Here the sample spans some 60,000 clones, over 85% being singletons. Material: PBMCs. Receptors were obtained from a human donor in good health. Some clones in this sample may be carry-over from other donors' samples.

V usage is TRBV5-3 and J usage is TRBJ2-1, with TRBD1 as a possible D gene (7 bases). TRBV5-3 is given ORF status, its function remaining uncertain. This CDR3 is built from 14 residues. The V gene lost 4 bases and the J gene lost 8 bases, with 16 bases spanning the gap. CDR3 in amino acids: CARSGGTVGDEQFF. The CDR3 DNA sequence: TGTGCCAGAAGCGGAGGGACAGTAGGGGATGAGCAGTTCTTC.

CDR3 nucleotides: TGTGCCAGCAGTACGGGACAGGGGAGCTATGGCTACACCTTC. Its protein is CASSTGQGSYGYTF. The rearrangement links TRBV6-6 to TRBJ1-2; 10 bases are a match to TRBD1. CDR3 length: 14 amino acids. Per the germline V gene, CDR1 is MNHNY and CDR2 is SVGAGI (reference sequence). V shed 5 bases and J 4 bases; nucleotides not matched to a gene: 4.

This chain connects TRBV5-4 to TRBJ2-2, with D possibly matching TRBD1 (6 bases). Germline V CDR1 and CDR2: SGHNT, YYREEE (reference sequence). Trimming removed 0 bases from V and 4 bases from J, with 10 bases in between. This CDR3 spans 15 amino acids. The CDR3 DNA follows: TGTGCCAGCAGCTTGGTTGGACAGCCCACCGGGGAGCTGTTTTTT. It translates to CASSLVGQPTGELFF. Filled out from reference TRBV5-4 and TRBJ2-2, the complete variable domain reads ETGVTQSPTHLIKTRGQQVTLRCSSQSGHNTVSWYQQALGQGPQFIFQYYREEENGRGNFPPRFSGLQFPNYSSELNVNALELDDSALYLCASSLVGQPTGELFFGEGSRLTVL.

CDR3 sequence (DNA): TGCGCCAGCAGCCAAGATTTTTTAGACGGGGAGCTGTTTTTT. This codes for CASSQDFLDGELFF. The V gene is TRBV4-3, the J gene TRBJ2-2; unclear D gene. Germline V lookup: CDR1 LGHNA, CDR2 YSLEER. The length of the CDR3 is 14 residues. Deletions cut 0 bases from V and 7 bases from J, with 9 bases between.

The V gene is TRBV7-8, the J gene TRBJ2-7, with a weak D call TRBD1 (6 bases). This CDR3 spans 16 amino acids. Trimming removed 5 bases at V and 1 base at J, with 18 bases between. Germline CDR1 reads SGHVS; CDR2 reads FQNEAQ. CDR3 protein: CASSLRGQGRSYEQYF. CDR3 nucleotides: TGTGCCAGCAGCCTAAGGGGTCAGGGGAGATCCTACGAGCAGTACTTC.

The CDR3 DNA follows: TGTGCCAGCAGCCCACTAGCGGGGGGAGCCAATGAGCAGTTCTTC. Its protein product is CASSPLAGGANEQFF. The chain combines TRBV5-4 with TRBJ2-1; TRBD2 matches at 12 bases. Trimming cost V 4 bases and J 6 bases; bases outside gene matches: 5. CDR3 length: 15 residues. CDR1 is SGHNT, CDR2 YYREEE, per germline (reference sequence). Supplemented by reference TRBV5-4 and TRBJ2-1, the full variable domain reads ETGVTQSPTHLIKTRGQQVTLRCSSQSGHNTVSWYQQALGQGPQFIFQYYREEENGRGNFPPRFSGLQFPNYSSELNVNALELDDSALYLCASSPLAGGANEQFFGPGTRLTVL.

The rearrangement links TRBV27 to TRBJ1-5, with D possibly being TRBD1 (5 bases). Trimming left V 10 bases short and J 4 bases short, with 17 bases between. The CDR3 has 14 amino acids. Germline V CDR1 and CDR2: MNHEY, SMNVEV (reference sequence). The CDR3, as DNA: TGTGCCACCTCTGGGGGGGGTCCTAATCAGCCCCAGCATTTT. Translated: CATSGGGPNQPQHF.

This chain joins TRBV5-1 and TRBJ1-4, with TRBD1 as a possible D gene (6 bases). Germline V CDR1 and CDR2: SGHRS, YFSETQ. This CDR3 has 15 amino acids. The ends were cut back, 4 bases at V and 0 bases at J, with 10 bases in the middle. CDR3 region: CASSPGDTTNEKLFF. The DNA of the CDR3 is TGCGCCAGCAGCCCAGGGGATACAACTAATGAAAAACTGTTTTTT.

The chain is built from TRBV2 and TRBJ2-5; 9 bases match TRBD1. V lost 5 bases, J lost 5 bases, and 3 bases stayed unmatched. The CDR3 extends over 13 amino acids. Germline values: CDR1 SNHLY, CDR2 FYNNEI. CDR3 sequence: CASSRDRVETQYF. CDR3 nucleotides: TGTGCCAGCAGTAGGGACAGGGTTGAGACCCAGTACTTC.

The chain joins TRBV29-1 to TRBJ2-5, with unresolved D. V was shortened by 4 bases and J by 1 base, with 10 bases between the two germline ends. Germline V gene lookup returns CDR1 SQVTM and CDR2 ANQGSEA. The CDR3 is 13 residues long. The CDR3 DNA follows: TGCAGCGTTGGCCAAAGACTCCAAGAGACCCAGTACTTC. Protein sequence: CSVGQRLQETQYF.

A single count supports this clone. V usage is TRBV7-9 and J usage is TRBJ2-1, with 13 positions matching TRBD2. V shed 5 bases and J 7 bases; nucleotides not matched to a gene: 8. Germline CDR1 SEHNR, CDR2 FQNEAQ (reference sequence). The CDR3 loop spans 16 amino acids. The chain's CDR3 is CASSNRLAGGQNEQFF. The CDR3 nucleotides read TGTGCCAGCAGCAACAGACTAGCGGGAGGTCAGAATGAGCAGTTCTTC.

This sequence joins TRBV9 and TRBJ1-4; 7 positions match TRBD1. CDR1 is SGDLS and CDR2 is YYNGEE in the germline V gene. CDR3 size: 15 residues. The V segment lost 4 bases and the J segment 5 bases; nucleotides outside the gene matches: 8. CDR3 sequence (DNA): TGTGCCAGCAGCTCCTCGACAGGGCGAAATGAAAAACTGTTTTTT. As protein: CASSSSTGRNEKLFF.

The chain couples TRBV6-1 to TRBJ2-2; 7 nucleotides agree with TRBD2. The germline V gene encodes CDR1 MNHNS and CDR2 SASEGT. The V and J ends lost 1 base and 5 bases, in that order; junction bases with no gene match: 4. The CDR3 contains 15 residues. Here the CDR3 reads CASSEGGGETGELFF. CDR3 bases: TGTGCCAGCAGTGAAGGGGGGGGAGAAACCGGGGAGCTGTTTTTT.